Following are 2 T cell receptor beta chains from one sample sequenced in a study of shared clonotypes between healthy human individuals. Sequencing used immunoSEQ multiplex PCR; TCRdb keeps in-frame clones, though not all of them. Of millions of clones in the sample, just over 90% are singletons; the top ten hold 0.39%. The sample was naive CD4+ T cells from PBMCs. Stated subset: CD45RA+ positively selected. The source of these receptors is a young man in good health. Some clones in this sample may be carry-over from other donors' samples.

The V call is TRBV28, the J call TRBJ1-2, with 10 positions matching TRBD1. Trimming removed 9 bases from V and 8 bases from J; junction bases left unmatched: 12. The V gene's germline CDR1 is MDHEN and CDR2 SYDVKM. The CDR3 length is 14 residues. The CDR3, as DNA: TGTGCCAGTCTAAAGGGACAGGGGATTGGGGGCTACACCTTC. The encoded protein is CASLKGQGIGGYTF.

CDR3 bases: TGTGCCAGCAGTTTTGGGGGGGAGAGCTATGGCTACACCTTC. Protein sequence: CASSFGGESYGYTF. The genes are TRBV28 and TRBJ1-2; maybe TRBD1 (5 bases). This CDR3 spans 14 amino acids. Germline loops: CDR1 MDHEN, CDR2 SYDVKM. Trimming left V 3 bases short and J 4 bases short, with 12 bases between.